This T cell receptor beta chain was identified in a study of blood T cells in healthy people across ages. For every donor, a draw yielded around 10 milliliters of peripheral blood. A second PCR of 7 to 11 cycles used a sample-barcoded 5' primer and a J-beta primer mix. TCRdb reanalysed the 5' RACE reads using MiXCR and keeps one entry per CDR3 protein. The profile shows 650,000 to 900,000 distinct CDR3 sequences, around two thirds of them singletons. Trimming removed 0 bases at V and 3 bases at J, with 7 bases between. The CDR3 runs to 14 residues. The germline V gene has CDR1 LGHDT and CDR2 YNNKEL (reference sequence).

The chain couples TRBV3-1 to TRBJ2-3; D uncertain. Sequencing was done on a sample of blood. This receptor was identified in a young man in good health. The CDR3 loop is CASSQELITDTQYF. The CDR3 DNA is TGTGCCAGCAGCCAAGAGCTCATAACAGATACGCAGTATTTT.